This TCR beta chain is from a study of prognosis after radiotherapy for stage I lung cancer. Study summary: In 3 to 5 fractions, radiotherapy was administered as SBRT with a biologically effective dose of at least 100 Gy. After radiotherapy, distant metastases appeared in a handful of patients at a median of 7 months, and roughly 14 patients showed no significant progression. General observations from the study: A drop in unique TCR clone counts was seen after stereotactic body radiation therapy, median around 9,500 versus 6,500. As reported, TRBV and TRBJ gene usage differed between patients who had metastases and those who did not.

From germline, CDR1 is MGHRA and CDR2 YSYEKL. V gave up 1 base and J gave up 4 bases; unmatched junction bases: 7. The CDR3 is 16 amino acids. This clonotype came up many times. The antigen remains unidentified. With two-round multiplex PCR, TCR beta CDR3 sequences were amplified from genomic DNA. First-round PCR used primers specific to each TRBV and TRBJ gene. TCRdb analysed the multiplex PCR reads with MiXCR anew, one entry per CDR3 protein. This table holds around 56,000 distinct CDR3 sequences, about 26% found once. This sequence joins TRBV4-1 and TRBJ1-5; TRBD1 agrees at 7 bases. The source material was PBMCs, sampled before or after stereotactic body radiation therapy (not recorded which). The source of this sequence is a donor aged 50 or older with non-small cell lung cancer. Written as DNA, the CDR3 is TGCGCCAGCAGCCAAGTACAGGGGAGTAAAAATCAGCCCCAGCATTTT. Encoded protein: CASSQVQGSKNQPQHF.